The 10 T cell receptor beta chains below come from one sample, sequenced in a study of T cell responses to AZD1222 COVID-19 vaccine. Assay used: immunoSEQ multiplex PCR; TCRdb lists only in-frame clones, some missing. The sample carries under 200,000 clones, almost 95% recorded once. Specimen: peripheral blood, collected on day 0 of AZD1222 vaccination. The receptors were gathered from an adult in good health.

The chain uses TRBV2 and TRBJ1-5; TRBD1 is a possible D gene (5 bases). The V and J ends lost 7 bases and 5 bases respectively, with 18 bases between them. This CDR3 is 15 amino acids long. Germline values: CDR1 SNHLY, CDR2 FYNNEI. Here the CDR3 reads CASKPGLLFYQPQHF. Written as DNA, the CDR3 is TGTGCCAGCAAACCGGGACTCCTTTTTTATCAGCCCCAGCATTTT.

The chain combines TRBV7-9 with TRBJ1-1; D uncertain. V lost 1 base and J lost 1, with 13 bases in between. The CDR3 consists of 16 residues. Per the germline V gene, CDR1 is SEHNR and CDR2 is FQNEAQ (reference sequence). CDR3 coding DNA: TGTGCCAGCAGCTTAGGCGCGGGTAGCCCGAACACTGAAGCTTTCTTT. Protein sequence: CASSLGAGSPNTEAFF.

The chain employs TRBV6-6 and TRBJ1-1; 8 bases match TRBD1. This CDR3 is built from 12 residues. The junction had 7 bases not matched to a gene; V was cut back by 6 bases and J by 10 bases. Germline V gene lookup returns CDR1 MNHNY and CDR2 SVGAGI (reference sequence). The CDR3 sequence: CASSRTGRRAFF. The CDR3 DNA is TGTGCCAGCAGCCGGACAGGGAGGAGAGCTTTCTTT.

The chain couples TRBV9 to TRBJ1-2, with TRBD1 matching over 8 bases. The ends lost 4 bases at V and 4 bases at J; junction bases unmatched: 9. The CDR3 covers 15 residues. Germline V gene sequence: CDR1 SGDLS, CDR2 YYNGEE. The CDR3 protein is CASSPGQGRGYGYTF. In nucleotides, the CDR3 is TGTGCCAGCAGCCCTGGACAGGGTAGGGGCTATGGCTACACCTTC.

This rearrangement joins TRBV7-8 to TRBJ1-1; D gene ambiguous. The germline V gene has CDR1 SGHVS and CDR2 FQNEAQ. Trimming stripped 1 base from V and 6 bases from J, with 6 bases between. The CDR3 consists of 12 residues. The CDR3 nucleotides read TGTGCCAGCAGCTTAGGGCCAGCTGAAGCTTTCTTT. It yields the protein CASSLGPAEAFF.

CDR3 in amino acids: CASRKGREKLFF. In nucleotides, the CDR3 is TGTGCCAGCAGGAAAGGGCGCGAAAAACTGTTTTTT. The chain has TRBV6-6 and TRBJ1-4; D uncertain. Germline CDR1 MNHNY, CDR2 SVGAGI (reference sequence). V was pared by 6 bases and J by 8 bases, with 10 bases between. The CDR3 has 12 amino acids.

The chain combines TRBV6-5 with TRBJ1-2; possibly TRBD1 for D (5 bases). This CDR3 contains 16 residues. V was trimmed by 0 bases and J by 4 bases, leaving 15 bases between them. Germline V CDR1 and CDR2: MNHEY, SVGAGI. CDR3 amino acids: CASSYSIRPGTYGYTF. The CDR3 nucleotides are TGTGCCAGCAGTTACTCGATTAGGCCAGGGACCTATGGCTACACCTTC.

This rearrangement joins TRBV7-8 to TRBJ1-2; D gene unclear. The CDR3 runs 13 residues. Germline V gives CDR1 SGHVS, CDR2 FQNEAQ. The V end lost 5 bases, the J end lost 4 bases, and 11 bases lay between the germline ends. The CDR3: CASSPRTVYGYTF. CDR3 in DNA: TGTGCCAGCAGCCCTCGAACAGTCTATGGCTACACCTTC.

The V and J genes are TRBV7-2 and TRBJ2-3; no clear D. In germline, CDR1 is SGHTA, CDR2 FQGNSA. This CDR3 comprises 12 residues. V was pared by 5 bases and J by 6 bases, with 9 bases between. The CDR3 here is CASSTLLDTQYF. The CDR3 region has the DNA TGTGCCAGCAGCACACTATTGGATACGCAGTATTTT.

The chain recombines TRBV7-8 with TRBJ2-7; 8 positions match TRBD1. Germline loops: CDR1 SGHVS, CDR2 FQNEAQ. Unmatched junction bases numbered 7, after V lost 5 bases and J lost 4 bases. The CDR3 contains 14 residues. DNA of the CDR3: TGTGCCAGCAGCGCCTGGGACAGGCTGTACGAGCAGTACTTC. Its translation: CASSAWDRLYEQYF.